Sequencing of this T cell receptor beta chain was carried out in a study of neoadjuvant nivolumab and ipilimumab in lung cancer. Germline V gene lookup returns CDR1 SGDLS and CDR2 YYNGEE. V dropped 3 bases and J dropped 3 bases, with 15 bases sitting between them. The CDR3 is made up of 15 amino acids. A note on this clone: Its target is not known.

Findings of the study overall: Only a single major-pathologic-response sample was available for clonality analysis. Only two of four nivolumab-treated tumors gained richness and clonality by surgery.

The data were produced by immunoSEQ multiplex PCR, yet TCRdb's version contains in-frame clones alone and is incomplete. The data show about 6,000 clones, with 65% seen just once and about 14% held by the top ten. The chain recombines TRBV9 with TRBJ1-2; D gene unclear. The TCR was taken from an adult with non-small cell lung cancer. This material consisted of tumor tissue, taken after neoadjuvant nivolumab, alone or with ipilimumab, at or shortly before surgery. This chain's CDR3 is CASSGDQENYYGYTF. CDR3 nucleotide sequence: TGTGCCAGCAGCGGAGACCAGGAGAATTACTATGGCTACACCTTC.